This T cell receptor (beta chain) was identified in a study of T cell repertoires in cytomegalovirus infection. For the study at large: The authors relied on CMV epitopes, both recently identified HLA-C-restricted and well-studied HLA-B-restricted. The study's findings and limits: Identification of carriers of CMV plus the relevant HLA was achieved through cumulative public TCR beta family frequency.

TCRdb redid the calling of the reads with MiXCR, one entry per CDR3 protein. There are some 800,000 distinct CDR3 sequences in the sample; around a third occur only once, and roughly 12% lies in the top ten. In the case of this clonotype: The antigen is not known.

This CDR3 comprises 15 residues. V was pared by 8 bases and J by 2 bases, with 16 bases between. CDR1 LNHDA and CDR2 SQIVND come from the germline V gene (reference sequence). The sequencing here drew on cultured CD8+ T cells from PBMCs, taken from culture after CMV antigen stimulation. The V and J genes are TRBV19 and TRBJ1-5; weak D call: TRBD1 (6 bases). This clonotype originated in a human donor in good health (CMV status not recorded). Some clones in this sample may be carry-over from other donors' samples. CDR3 in DNA: TGTGCCAGTGGAAAGAAGGGGGGTGGCAATCAGCCCCAGCATTTT. Translation: CASGKKGGGNQPQHF.